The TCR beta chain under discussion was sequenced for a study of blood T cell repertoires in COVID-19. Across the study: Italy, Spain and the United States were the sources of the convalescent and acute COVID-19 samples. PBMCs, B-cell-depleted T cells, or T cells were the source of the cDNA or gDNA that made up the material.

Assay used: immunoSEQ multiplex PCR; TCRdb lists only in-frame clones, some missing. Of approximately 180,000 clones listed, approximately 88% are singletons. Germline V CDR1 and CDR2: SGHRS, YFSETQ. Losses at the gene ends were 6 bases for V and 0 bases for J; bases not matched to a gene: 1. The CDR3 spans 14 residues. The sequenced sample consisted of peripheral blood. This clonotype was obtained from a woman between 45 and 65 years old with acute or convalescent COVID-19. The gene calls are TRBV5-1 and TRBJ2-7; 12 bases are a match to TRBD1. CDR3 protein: CASKGQGASYEQYF. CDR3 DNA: TGCGCCAGCAAGGGACAGGGGGCCTCCTACGAGCAGTACTTC.